This T cell receptor beta chain stems from a study of CD8 T cells in ankylosing spondylitis. Study-wide results and limits: A TCR beta motif of several highly homologous variants appeared characteristic of ankylosing spondylitis blood.

This clonotype occurred a few times. Its antigen is not identified. TCRdb re-derived calls from the 5' RACE reads in MiXCR, one entry per CDR3 protein. The data show about 700,000 distinct CDR3 sequences, around a fifth seen once. This clonotype was sampled from a male donor with ankylosing spondylitis. Specimen: blood, either unsorted or a sorted T cell fraction (not recorded which).

CDR3 DNA: TGCGCCAGCAGCCAAGAGGAACGATTCCGAGAATATGAAAAACTGTTTTTT. Its translation: CASSQEERFREYEKLFF. This chain uses TRBV4-1 with TRBJ1-4; unclear D gene. The CDR3 runs 17 residues. Germline V CDR1 and CDR2: MGHRA, YSYEKL. V was trimmed by 0 bases and J by 6 bases, leaving 17 bases between them.